This TCR beta chain was sequenced during a study of blood T cell repertoires in COVID-19. Across the whole study: Material from acute and convalescent COVID-19 was sourced from the United States, Italy and Spain.

This clone has a single count. Only in-frame clones appear in the TCRdb table, and some are missing; sequencing was by immunoSEQ multiplex PCR. The sample contains roughly 340,000 clones, more than 75% of which appear only once. The ends lost 4 bases at V and 6 bases at J; junction bases unmatched: 6. The CDR3 is 14 amino acids. CDR1 MGHDK and CDR2 SYGVNS come from the germline V gene. The receptor was isolated from a woman aged 18-35 years who had recovered from COVID-19. What was sequenced was peripheral blood. V and J are TRBV25-1 and TRBJ1-5; TRBD1 matches at 7 bases. Written as DNA, the CDR3 is TGTGCCAGCAGTGCGACAGGGCCCCTTCAGCCCCAGCATTTT. As protein: CASSATGPLQPQHF.